One sample yielded the 12 T cell receptor beta chains listed below, sequenced in a study of T cell clones after liver transplantation (dated by TCRdb to about 2019). Receptor amplification or capture employed the immunoSEQ multiplex PCR assay. TCRdb provides this immuneACCESS table in a form limited to in-frame rearrangements. Some clones are lacking; in checked studies, under half of them reflect an unresolved V gene, and why the rest are absent is not known. The sample table contains 70,000 or so clones; only one count was recorded for 85% to 95% of them. The top ten hold 0.75% to 1% of the sample. The sample in question was CD4+ T cells from blood, obtained around 27 months after liver transplant. These receptors came from a human patient who received a liver transplant. Once a transplant has taken place, some T cells may be donor derived.

The rearrangement links TRBV25-1 to TRBJ2-1; the D is unclear. The germline gives CDR1 MGHDK, CDR2 SYGVNS. This CDR3 region has 16 residues. Trimming shortened V by 4 bases and J by 0 bases, and 13 bases separated the two germline ends. CDR3 DNA: TGTGCCAGCAGTGCGGACCTTGCGAGCTCCTACAATGAGCAGTTCTTC. It encodes CASSADLASSYNEQFF.

A few counts support this clone. V and J are TRBV18 and TRBJ2-7; D unclear. The V gene lost 3 bases and the J gene lost 3 bases, with 12 bases spanning the gap. Germline V gene lookup returns CDR1 KGHSH and CDR2 LQKENI. The CDR3 totals 14 residues. CDR3 DNA: TGTGCCAGCTCACCCGATCCAGAGCTCTACGAGCAGTACTTC. Residues: CASSPDPELYEQYF.

On this clone: The junction departs from the called germline gene at one end, perhaps through a read error. This chain connects TRBV5-1 to TRBJ2-3; 7 positions agree with TRBD2. The CDR3 is 14 amino acids. CDR1 and CDR2 (germline): SGHRS, YFSETQ. The CDR3 nucleotides are TGCGCCAGCAGCTTAGGCGGGAGCAAAGATACGCAGTATTTT. It codes for CASSLGGSKDTQYF. Complete variable domain (other parts from reference TRBV5-1 and TRBJ2-3): KAGVTQTPRYLIKTRGQQVTLSCSPISGHRSVSWYQQTPGQGLQFLFEYFSETQRNKGNFPGRFSGRQFSNSRSEMNVSTLELGDSALYLCASSLGGSKDTQYFGPGTRLTVL.

The chain couples TRBV4-2 to TRBJ2-7; TRBD1 aligns across 11 bases. CDR1 LGHNA and CDR2 YNFKEQ come from the germline V gene. The CDR3 runs 14 residues. With 4 bases clipped from V and 3 bases from J, the junction kept 2 bases outside the gene matches. CDR3 sequence (DNA): TGTGCCAGCAGCCGGGACAGGGGGGGCTACGAGCAGTACTTC. Translating gives CASSRDRGGYEQYF.

The chain combines TRBV9 with TRBJ1-2, with a weak D call TRBD1 (5 bases). V lost 3 bases to trimming and J lost 4 bases, with 13 bases between them. This CDR3 is 14 amino acids long. Germline V gives CDR1 SGDLS, CDR2 YYNGEE. For the CDR3, the DNA is TGTGCCAGCAGCGAGGGAGCAGGGCCCTATGGCTACACCTTC. This sequence encodes CASSEGAGPYGYTF.

This clone was picked up a small number of times. J is TRBJ1-4 and V is TRBV7-2, with TRBD1 matching over 9 bases. The germline CDR1 and CDR2 sequences are SGHTA and FQGNSA. V shed 5 bases and J 7 bases; nucleotides not matched to a gene: 8. The CDR3 spans 15 residues. CDR3 residues: CASSAGDRVIEKLFF. The CDR3 region has the DNA TGTGCCAGCAGCGCTGGGGACAGGGTAATTGAAAAACTGTTTTTT. The entire variable domain, with the rest obtained from reference TRBV7-2 and TRBJ1-4, is as follows: GAGVSQSPSNKVTEKGKDVELRCDPISGHTALYWYRQSLGQGLEFLIYFQGNSAPDKSGLPSDRFSAERTGGSVSTLTIQRTQQEDSAVYLCASSAGDRVIEKLFFGSGTQLSVL.

This sequence joins TRBV5-5 and TRBJ1-2; TRBD1 is a possible D gene (6 bases). V lost 4 bases, J lost 0 bases, and 16 bases lay in between. This CDR3 spans 16 amino acids. Germline values: CDR1 SGHKS, CDR2 YYEKEE (reference sequence). The chain's CDR3 is CASSPRGGMANYGYTF. CDR3 coding DNA: TGTGCCAGCAGCCCCCGAGGGGGGATGGCTAACTATGGCTACACCTTC. Drawing the rest from reference TRBV5-5 and TRBJ1-2, the complete variable domain is DAGVTQSPTHLIKTRGQQVTLRCSPISGHKSVSWYQQVLGQGPQFIFQYYEKEERGRGNFPDRFSARQFPNYSSELNVNALLLGDSALYLCASSPRGGMANYGYTFGSGTRLTVV.

V and J are TRBV5-1 and TRBJ2-1; 11 positions match TRBD2. This CDR3 is built from 19 residues. V was clipped by 3 bases and J by 2 bases; unmatched bases: 13. Germline V lookup: CDR1 SGHRS, CDR2 YFSETQ. The CDR3 protein is CASSWNREVAGGPYNEQFF. CDR3 coding DNA: TGCGCCAGCAGCTGGAACAGGGAGGTAGCGGGAGGGCCCTACAATGAGCAGTTCTTC. Full variable domain (outside the CDR3, taken from reference TRBV5-1 and TRBJ2-1): KAGVTQTPRYLIKTRGQQVTLSCSPISGHRSVSWYQQTPGQGLQFLFEYFSETQRNKGNFPGRFSGRQFSNSRSEMNVSTLELGDSALYLCASSWNREVAGGPYNEQFFGPGTRLTVL.

This chain uses TRBV5-1 with TRBJ2-4; 11 positions match TRBD2. The germline CDR1 and CDR2 sequences are SGHRS and YFSETQ. The CDR3 runs to 18 residues. V lost 5 bases and J lost 3; bases outside the gene matches: 13. The CDR3 here is CASSSMGASGRFKNIQYF. The DNA for the CDR3 is TGCGCCAGCAGTTCCATGGGGGCTAGCGGGAGGTTCAAAAACATTCAGTACTTC.

The genes are TRBV6-5 and TRBJ2-7, with TRBD1 matching 7 bases. CDR1 and CDR2 (germline): MNHEY, SVGAGI. This CDR3 has 13 amino acids. After removal of 9 bases from V and 6 bases from J, the junction contained 11 bases not matched to a gene. In nucleotides, the CDR3 is TGTGCCAGTGAGACAGGGCCCTCTGCCGAGCAGTACTTC. It encodes CASETGPSAEQYF.

The CDR3 DNA reads as TGTGCCAGTAGGATGGGGGGCGGTCAGCCCCAGCATTTT. Translating it yields CASRMGGGQPQHF. This chain uses TRBV19 with TRBJ1-5; D may be TRBD1 (6 bases). Between the trimmed V and J ends, which lost 6 bases and 6 bases, there was a span of 12 bases. Germline V lookup: CDR1 LNHDA, CDR2 SQIVND (reference sequence). The CDR3 is 13 amino acids.

This clone has just one count. This chain connects TRBV19 to TRBJ2-5; D tentatively fits TRBD1 or TRBD2 (6 bases each). The CDR3 runs to 14 residues. Between the trimmed V and J ends, which lost 5 bases and 3 bases, there was a span of 13 bases. In germline, CDR1 is LNHDA, CDR2 SQIVND (reference sequence). The CDR3 protein is CASSATGAKETQYF. DNA for the CDR3: TGTGCCAGTAGTGCCACGGGGGCCAAAGAGACCCAGTACTTC.